Each of the 31 T cell receptor beta chains below was sequenced from the same sample in a study of shared clonotypes between healthy human individuals. Naive CD8 populations comprised CD45RO-negative cells positively selected for CCR7, excluding terminally differentiated effector memory CD45RA+ cells. Sequenced by immunoSEQ multiplex PCR; TCRdb stores in-frame clones only, minus some. The table lists 2 million to 2.5 million clones, approximately 94% of them singletons. The sample comprised naive CD8+ T cells from PBMCs. The receptor source for this set is a man aged 18-30 years in good health. Some clones in this sample may be carry-over from other donors' samples.

The chain employs TRBV5-4 and TRBJ2-7, with 8 bases fitting TRBD2. The CDR3 contains 15 residues. Germline lookup yields CDR1 SGHNT and CDR2 YYREEE (reference sequence). Trimming took 4 bases from V and 2 from J; bases not matched to a gene: 8. For the CDR3, the DNA is TGTGCCAGCAGCCCTCTAGCGGGCCCAACCTACGAGCAGTACTTC. This translates into CASSPLAGPTYEQYF.

The chain has TRBV9 and TRBJ2-7, with D uncertain. The CDR3 consists of 11 residues. Germline CDR1 is SGDLS and CDR2 is YYNGEE. Trimming shortened V by 0 bases and J by 6 bases, and 4 bases separated the two germline ends. CDR3 in amino acids: CASSVETEQYF. In DNA form, the CDR3 reads TGTGCCAGCAGCGTAGAGACCGAGCAGTACTTC. The variable domain in full, completed from reference TRBV9 and TRBJ2-7, reads DSGVTQTPKHLITATGQRVTLRCSPRSGDLSVYWYQQSLDQGLQFLIQYYNGEERAKGNILERFSAQQFPDLHSELNLSSLELGDSALYFCASSVETEQYFGPGTRLTVT.

This chain joins TRBV9 and TRBJ2-7, with 9 bases lining up with TRBD1. The V and J ends lost 3 bases and 1 base, in that order; junction bases with no gene match: 5. This CDR3 is 15 amino acids long. Germline lookup yields CDR1 SGDLS and CDR2 YYNGEE. In DNA, the CDR3 is TGTGCCAGCAGCGAGACCGGGACAGGGTCCTACGAGCAGTACTTC. It yields the protein CASSETGTGSYEQYF.

The chain couples TRBV11-2 to TRBJ2-1; 13 nucleotides match TRBD2. Germline assignment: CDR1 SGHAT and CDR2 FQNNGV. Germline trimming cut 3 bases from V and 6 bases from J; bases unmatched to any gene: 11. The length of the CDR3 is 18 residues. The CDR3 nucleotides are TGTGCCAGCAGCTTCGATCCCCTACTAGCGGGAGGGGGCAATGAGCAGTTCTTC. Residues: CASSFDPLLAGGGNEQFF.

As for this clone: The same CDR3 can be traced to other DNA sequences in this sample. V usage is TRBV27 and J usage is TRBJ1-3; D gene uncertain. CDR1 and CDR2 (germline): MNHEY, SMNVEV (reference sequence). The ends were cut back, 3 bases at V and 2 bases at J, with 8 bases in the middle. This CDR3 has 14 residues. The CDR3 DNA is TGTGCCAGCAGTTTGGGAGGAACTGGAAACACCATATATTTT. This translates into CASSLGGTGNTIYF.

In regard to this clone: Other DNA sequences of this sample code for an identical CDR3. DNA for the CDR3: TGCGCCAGCAGCCAAGGCCCCGGAACTGAAGCTTTCTTT. Residues: CASSQGPGTEAFF. The V call is TRBV4-1, the J call TRBJ1-1; no reliable D call. The germline gives CDR1 MGHRA, CDR2 YSYEKL. The CDR3 extends over 13 amino acids. V lost 1 base to trimming and J lost 5 bases, with 8 bases between them.

The table lists this clone with a count of one. This chain joins TRBV5-1 and TRBJ2-7; perhaps TRBD1 as D (7 bases). Germline V gives CDR1 SGHRS, CDR2 YFSETQ. The V gene lost 5 bases and the J gene lost 2 bases, with 17 bases spanning the gap. The CDR3 contains 15 residues. The CDR3 region has the DNA TGCGCCAGCAGTTTACAGGGGACTGGAACCTACGAGCAGTACTTC. Translated, it gives CASSLQGTGTYEQYF.

The rearrangement uses TRBV5-4 and TRBJ2-3; no definite D call. CDR1 is SGHNT, CDR2 YYREEE, per germline (reference sequence). The CDR3 has 12 residues. With 0 bases removed from V and 5 bases from J, the gap between germline ends came to 4 bases. CDR3 in amino acids: CASSLGEDTQYF. The CDR3 coding sequence is TGTGCCAGCAGCTTGGGGGAAGATACGCAGTATTTT. Based on the CDR3 plus reference TRBV5-4 and TRBJ2-3, the full variable domain is ETGVTQSPTHLIKTRGQQVTLRCSSQSGHNTVSWYQQALGQGPQFIFQYYREEENGRGNFPPRFSGLQFPNYSSELNVNALELDDSALYLCASSLGEDTQYFGPGTRLTVL.

J is TRBJ2-1 and V is TRBV7-9; 10 bases line up with TRBD2. The CDR3 has 15 residues. Germline CDR1 reads SEHNR; CDR2 reads FQNEAQ (reference sequence). The junction had 8 bases not matched to a gene; V was cut back by 4 bases and J by 8 bases. This CDR3 reads CASSYAGLAFDEQFF. The CDR3 DNA reads as TGTGCCAGCAGCTACGCGGGACTAGCGTTCGATGAGCAGTTCTTC. Full variable domain (outside the CDR3, taken from reference TRBV7-9 and TRBJ2-1): DTGVSQNPRHKITKRGQNVTFRCDPISEHNRLYWYRQTLGQGPEFLTYFQNEAQLEKSRLLSDRFSAERPKGSFSTLEIQRTEQGDSAMYLCASSYAGLAFDEQFFGPGTRLTVL.

V is TRBV5-1 and J is TRBJ1-1; 7 bases agree with TRBD1. The CDR3 runs to 15 residues. Germline V lookup: CDR1 SGHRS, CDR2 YFSETQ. V lost 5 bases, J lost 5 bases, and 12 bases stayed unmatched. The CDR3 protein is CASRNRDQGGTEAFF. In nucleotides, the CDR3 is TGCGCCAGCAGAAACAGGGACCAGGGGGGGACTGAAGCTTTCTTT.

J is TRBJ2-3 and V is TRBV7-8; the match to TRBD1 covers 8 bases. J gave up 6 bases and V 5 bases, and 16 bases lay outside the gene matches. Per germline, CDR1 SGHVS and CDR2 FQNEAQ. This CDR3 contains 17 residues. The CDR3, as DNA: TGTGCCAGCAGCCACCCGGGGGCCTTCCAGGGGGCGGATACGCAGTATTTT. It specifies CASSHPGAFQGADTQYF.

The chain combines TRBV6-1 with TRBJ2-7; 7 bases are shared with TRBD2. The CDR3 has 15 amino acids. Germline assignment: CDR1 MNHNS and CDR2 SASEGT. After removal of 3 bases from V and 0 bases from J, the junction contained 5 bases not matched to a gene. CDR3 nucleotide sequence: TGTGCCAGCAGTGATGGGCTAGCGGCCTCCTACGAGCAGTACTTC. It yields the protein CASSDGLAASYEQYF.

V gene TRBV19 combines with J gene TRBJ2-3; 10 nucleotides line up with TRBD2. CDR1 LNHDA and CDR2 SQIVND come from the germline V gene (reference sequence). The CDR3 totals 14 residues. V lost 1 base and J lost 11; bases outside the gene matches: 6. The CDR3, as DNA: TGTGCCAGTAGTATAGGCCTAGCGGGAGATGAGCAGTATTTT. It codes for CASSIGLAGDEQYF.

This chain joins TRBV7-9 and TRBJ2-5, with 10 bases that match TRBD2. Trimming at V came to 6 bases and at J to 4 bases, leaving 8 bases not matched to a gene. There are 15 residues in the CDR3. The germline CDR1 and CDR2 sequences are SEHNR and FQNEAQ (reference sequence). CDR3: CASSLLAGIGETQYF. The CDR3 coding sequence is TGTGCCAGCAGTTTACTAGCGGGAATAGGAGAGACCCAGTACTTC.

The CDR3 coding sequence is TGTGCCAGCAGTGAAAGCGCAACGGGACAGGATCTTAGCTTGTATTTT. Amino acids: CASSESATGQDLSLYF. The V gene is TRBV25-1, the J gene TRBJ2-3, with TRBD1 identical over 8 bases. The CDR3 runs to 16 residues. The V segment lost 2 bases and the J segment 14 bases; nucleotides outside the gene matches: 18. The germline V gene encodes CDR1 MGHDK and CDR2 SYGVNS.

In regard to this clone: Other nucleotide sequences in the sample specify the same CDR3. The gene calls are TRBV4-1 and TRBJ2-3; D gene ambiguous. Germline V CDR1 and CDR2: MGHRA, YSYEKL. The CDR3 is made up of 14 amino acids. The V and J ends lost 0 bases and 2 bases respectively, with 6 bases between them. The CDR3 nucleotides are TGCGCCAGCAGCCAAGATCGGACCACAGATACGCAGTATTTT. Residues: CASSQDRTTDTQYF.

The chain uses TRBV7-6 and TRBJ2-7, with TRBD2 identical over 7 bases. Germline CDR1 SGHVS, CDR2 FNYEAQ. V shed 1 base and J 7 bases; nucleotides not matched to a gene: 7. This CDR3 contains 14 residues. The CDR3 nucleotides are TGTGCCAGCAGCTTAGTGGGCGGGAGTGGAGAGCAGTACTTC. It yields the protein CASSLVGGSGEQYF.

J is TRBJ2-7 and V is TRBV7-9, with 7 positions matching TRBD1. Germline loops: CDR1 SEHNR, CDR2 FQNEAQ (reference sequence). The V gene end was trimmed by 5 bases and the J gene end by 2 bases; junction bases not matched to a gene: 9. This CDR3 spans 15 amino acids. CDR3 region: CASSKETGTAYEQYF. The CDR3 DNA reads as TGTGCCAGCAGCAAAGAAACCGGGACAGCCTACGAGCAGTACTTC.

The chain carries TRBV30 and TRBJ2-1, with D unresolved. From germline, CDR1 is GTSNPN and CDR2 SVGIG (reference sequence). This CDR3 comprises 13 residues. Between the trimmed V and J ends, which lost 4 bases and 5 bases, there was a span of 12 bases. CDR3 loop: CAWIWPHNNEQFF. As DNA, the CDR3 is TGTGCCTGGATTTGGCCACATAACAATGAGCAGTTCTTC. Complete variable domain (other parts from reference TRBV30 and TRBJ2-1): SQTIHQWPATLVQPVGSPLSLECTVEGTSNPNLYWYRQAAGRGLQLLFYSVGIGQISSEVPQNLSASRPQDRQFILSSKKLLLSDSGFYLCAWIWPHNNEQFFGPGTRLTVL.

This clone has just a few counts. This chain joins TRBV29-1 and TRBJ1-1; possibly TRBD1 for D (5 bases). CDR3 size: 13 residues. With 4 bases removed from V and 1 base from J, the gap between germline ends came to 10 bases. Germline V lookup: CDR1 SQVTM, CDR2 ANQGSEA. The CDR3 nucleotides are TGCAGCGTTGTGGGGGTCCCGAACACTGAAGCTTTCTTT. The encoded protein is CSVVGVPNTEAFF.

The chain has TRBV7-6 and TRBJ1-1; D call uncertain. The ends were cut back, 2 bases at V and 0 bases at J, with 7 bases in the middle. CDR1 and CDR2 from the germline V gene are SGHVS and FNYEAQ. This CDR3 is 14 amino acids long. CDR3: CASSLRGMNTEAFF. The DNA of the CDR3 is TGTGCCAGCAGCTTACGGGGTATGAACACTGAAGCTTTCTTT.

The V and J genes are TRBV7-6 and TRBJ2-3, with no clear D. CDR1 and CDR2 from the germline V gene are SGHVS and FNYEAQ. Between the trimmed V and J ends, which lost 5 bases and 5 bases, there was a span of 20 bases. There are 16 residues in the CDR3. CDR3 DNA sequence: TGTGCCAGCAGCCCAAATGACTGGAATAGTGTAGATACGCAGTATTTT. Amino acids: CASSPNDWNSVDTQYF.

The chain recombines TRBV19 with TRBJ1-1; D might be TRBD1 (6 bases). The CDR3 runs to 18 residues. With 3 bases removed from V and 3 bases from J, the gap between germline ends came to 23 bases. Germline CDR1 is LNHDA and CDR2 is SQIVND (reference sequence). In DNA, the CDR3 is TGTGCCAGTAGTATTAGGGGTGTCGCAGGAGGGGGGGACACTGAAGCTTTCTTT. Translating gives CASSIRGVAGGGDTEAFF.

In regard to this clone: Different DNA sequences within this sample yield the same CDR3. The chain recombines TRBV27 with TRBJ2-7, with D unclear. The CDR3 loop spans 13 amino acids. Germline CDR1 is MNHEY and CDR2 is SMNVEV (reference sequence). V was clipped by 8 bases and J by 2 bases, with 13 bases between them. The CDR3 loop reads CASSGGLTYEQYF. The CDR3 nucleotides read TGTGCCAGCTCGGGTGGGTTAACCTACGAGCAGTACTTC.

The chain is built from TRBV9 and TRBJ2-1; D perhaps matches TRBD2 (6 bases). Per germline, CDR1 SGDLS and CDR2 YYNGEE. Trimming left V 4 bases short and J 9 bases short, with 23 bases between. The CDR3 runs to 16 residues. CDR3 amino acids: CASSSPEGRLVSEQFF. The CDR3 region has the DNA TGTGCCAGCAGCTCGCCGGAGGGCCGCCTGGTGAGTGAGCAGTTCTTC.

This chain joins TRBV7-2 and TRBJ1-4, with D possibly matching TRBD1 (6 bases). The CDR3 has 16 amino acids. Germline CDR1 reads SGHTA; CDR2 reads FQGNSA. V was cut by 4 bases and J by 7 bases, with 19 bases left in between. Here the CDR3 DNA reads TGTGCCAGCAGCTCCCCGCCGGGGGGCACAGCTGAAAAACTGTTTTTT. The encoded protein is CASSSPPGGTAEKLFF.

The chain links TRBV7-9 to TRBJ1-1, with 7 bases matching TRBD1. Germline CDR1 is SEHNR and CDR2 is FQNEAQ (reference sequence). Trimming removed 5 bases from V and 1 base from J; junction bases left unmatched: 7. The CDR3 spans 15 residues. CDR3 loop: CASSPRNRGNTEAFF. The CDR3 nucleotides are TGTGCCAGCAGCCCGAGAAACAGGGGGAACACTGAAGCTTTCTTT.

Concerning this clone itself: The sample has other DNA sequences that encode this CDR3 too. The rearrangement uses TRBV5-1 and TRBJ2-7, with 9 bases identical to TRBD1. In germline, CDR1 is SGHRS, CDR2 YFSETQ. This CDR3 comprises 14 residues. After removal of 4 bases from V and 5 bases from J, the junction contained 7 bases not matched to a gene. The CDR3 DNA reads TGCGCCAGCAGCCTGACCGGGACAGGGAACGAGCAGTACTTC. The encoded protein is CASSLTGTGNEQYF.

The chain uses TRBV19 and TRBJ1-1; 7 nucleotides match TRBD1. The CDR3 consists of 14 residues. V shed 4 bases, J shed 8 bases, and the junction held 10 bases outside the gene matches. CDR1 is LNHDA, CDR2 SQIVND, per germline (reference sequence). CDR3 sequence reads: CASSTRQGPTEAFF. CDR3 bases: TGTGCCAGTAGTACCAGACAGGGTCCTACCGAAGCTTTCTTT.

A word on this clone: Other DNA sequences of this sample code for an identical CDR3. The chain joins TRBV11-2 to TRBJ2-7; D is uncertain. V lost 1 base to trimming and J lost 6 bases, with 7 bases between them. Germline-derived CDR1 and CDR2 are SGHAT and FQNNGV. The CDR3 totals 12 residues. CDR3 DNA sequence: TGTGCCAGCAGCTTAGGGCCACTCGAGCAGTACTTC. Residues: CASSLGPLEQYF.

V is TRBV4-3 and J is TRBJ1-5; no firm D call. The CDR3 is made up of 13 amino acids. Germline CDR1 is LGHNA and CDR2 is YSLEER. The V gene lost 0 bases and the J gene lost 7 bases, with 7 bases spanning the gap. CDR3 in amino acids: CASSQDWSQPQHF. CDR3 bases: TGCGCCAGCAGCCAAGATTGGTCCCAGCCCCAGCATTTT.